The text below deals with one T cell receptor beta chain. The sample holds other DNA sequences that translate to the same CDR3. The sample belongs to a study of blood T cell repertoires in COVID-19. Study in general: The study drew acute and convalescent COVID-19 samples from the United States, Italy and Spain. Sample material is recorded as cDNA or gDNA derived from T cells, B-cell-depleted T cells, or PBMCs.

Authors' analysis steps: How many nucleated cells were present was estimated from reference gene primer amplification. The table came from immunoSEQ multiplex PCR; TCRdb's copy has only in-frame clones and leaves some out. That table supplies the V and J calls and clone size; D and trimming were determined from the DNA. The data hold roughly 380,000 clones, with about 80% observed a single time. Trimming removed 3 bases at V and 4 bases at J, with 10 bases between. The germline gives CDR1 MNHEY, CDR2 SMNVEV (reference sequence). The CDR3 consists of 14 residues. The sequence was collected from a human donor with acute or convalescent COVID-19. The donor label of this sample is uncertain. The sequenced sample consisted of peripheral blood. The chain employs TRBV27 and TRBJ1-5; D gene ambiguous. The CDR3 here is CASSLREGNQPQHF. CDR3 nucleotides: TGTGCCAGCAGTTTGAGGGAAGGGAATCAGCCCCAGCATTTT.